This T cell receptor (beta chain) was retrieved from a study of response to subunit inactivated influenza vaccine (dated by TCRdb to the late 2010s). Regarding the complete study: Deep quantitative T cell receptor repertoire profiling was used in the study to track responses to a trivalent subunit inactivated influenza vaccine.

Notes on this clonotype: Its antigen is not yet known. Base qualities are not at hand, and no much larger clone is one base apart.

Libraries were constructed by RT-PCR. The run used an Illumina HiSeq 2500. Starting from the raw public reads, TCRdb applied fastp trimming at Q25, assembled clones with MiXCR and retained in-frame beta chains. Rows merge per CDR3 protein into single entries with the most common DNA and genes. Across this sample there are about 700,000 distinct CDR3 sequences, with approximately 14% seen only once. Less than 7% of the sample comes from the top ten. Overall study results and their limits: According to the authors, only a limited number of new T cells may be recruited by each seasonal influenza vaccination.

Trimming accounts for 1 base at V and 3 bases at J, while the number of junction bases matched to no gene is 8. The CDR3 has 17 amino acids, counting the end cysteine and phenylalanine. The retained sequence is limited to the CDR3, 51 bases, with the frame set at the first base. The germline V gene (reference sequence) gives CDR1 as LGHDT and CDR2 as YNNKEL. The material sequenced was PBMCs from blood, taken 14 to 15 days before vaccination. The TCR was taken from a man between 50 and 59 years old who received an inactivated influenza vaccine. Donor details come from another sample of the same person, matched by shared clones. The chain employs TRBV3-1 and TRBJ2-1; 8 nucleotides in the junction match TRBD2. The DNA sequence reads TGTGCCAGCAGCCAAGTCCCCAGCGGGAGATACTACAATGAGCAGTTCTTC. Its protein product is CASSQVPSGRYYNEQFF.